The 28 T cell receptor beta chains below come from one sample, sequenced in a study of cytomegalovirus exposure and HLA in healthy donors. PCR involved 60 Vbeta and 13 Jbeta primers. The method was immunoSEQ multiplex PCR; TCRdb's version includes in-frame clones alone and lacks a portion of them. The table includes under 200,000 clones, 84% detected once. The specimen was PBMCs. Source of these receptors: a man over 45 in good health and CMV-seropositive.

The sample holds one count of this clone. The chain links TRBV2 to TRBJ1-4; the D gene is possibly TRBD1 (6 bases). In germline, CDR1 is SNHLY, CDR2 FYNNEI. With 4 bases removed from V and 4 bases from J, the gap between germline ends came to 16 bases. The CDR3 covers 16 residues. The CDR3 DNA is TGTGCCAGCAGTGGGGGAGGGGCCAGGGGTAATGAAAAACTGTTTTTT. It encodes CASSGGGARGNEKLFF. The full variable domain, its missing parts supplied by reference TRBV2 and TRBJ1-4, is EPEVTQTPSHQVTQMGQEVILRCVPISNHLYFYWYRQILGQKVEFLVSFYNNEISEKSEIFDDQFSVERPDGSNFTLKIRSTKLEDSAMYFCASSGGGARGNEKLFFGSGTQLSVL.

The rearrangement joins TRBV7-3 to TRBJ2-7; TRBD1 matches 10 bases. The CDR3 totals 17 residues. The V gene end was trimmed by 4 bases and the J gene end by 5 bases; junction bases not matched to a gene: 14. Germline values: CDR1 SGHTA, CDR2 FQGTGA. CDR3 nucleotides: TGTGCCAGCAGCTCTTACCCGACAGGGGGCTCGCTCGACGAGCAGTACTTC. This gives the protein CASSSYPTGGSLDEQYF.

The chain has TRBV5-1 and TRBJ2-1, with 8 positions matching TRBD2. Germline assignment: CDR1 SGHRS and CDR2 YFSETQ. CDR3 size: 15 residues. V trimming: 0 bases; J trimming: 7 bases; junction bases outside the gene matches: 6. CDR3 DNA: TGCGCCAGCAGCTTGGAGACGGGGGGGCGAAATGAGCAGTTCTTC. It specifies CASSLETGGRNEQFF. Based on the CDR3 plus reference TRBV5-1 and TRBJ2-1, the full variable domain is KAGVTQTPRYLIKTRGQQVTLSCSPISGHRSVSWYQQTPGQGLQFLFEYFSETQRNKGNFPGRFSGRQFSNSRSEMNVSTLELGDSALYLCASSLETGGRNEQFFGPGTRLTVL.

The chain is built from TRBV2 and TRBJ2-1; 14 bases match TRBD2. The CDR3 extends over 14 amino acids. Per the germline V gene, CDR1 is SNHLY and CDR2 is FYNNEI. J gave up 8 bases and V 4 bases, and 1 base lay outside the gene matches. This CDR3 reads CASSGLAGGHEQFF. The CDR3, as DNA: TGTGCCAGCAGTGGACTAGCGGGGGGGCATGAGCAGTTCTTC.

In DNA, the CDR3 is TGTGCCAGCAGCTCCTACAGGGGAGATACGCAGTATTTT. As protein: CASSSYRGDTQYF. The rearrangement joins TRBV11-3 to TRBJ2-3; 7 positions agree with TRBD1. This CDR3 spans 13 amino acids. Germline V gene data show CDR1 as SGHNT and CDR2 as YENEEA. The J segment lost 5 bases and the V segment lost 4 bases, leaving 3 bases of the junction unmatched.

This chain uses TRBV9 with TRBJ1-2; 8 bases match TRBD1. Germline CDR1 reads SGDLS; CDR2 reads YYNGEE. The CDR3 consists of 15 residues. Unmatched junction bases numbered 5, after V lost 0 bases and J lost 4 bases. This chain's CDR3 is CASSVGSGGSYGYTF. The DNA for the CDR3 is TGTGCCAGCAGCGTAGGTTCAGGGGGCAGCTATGGCTACACCTTC.

In its sample, this clone was seen a few times. The rearrangement links TRBV9 to TRBJ1-2; D gene uncertain. The CDR3 extends over 18 amino acids. CDR1 and CDR2 from the germline V gene are SGDLS and YYNGEE. The V end lost 0 bases, the J end lost 0 bases, and 18 bases lay between the germline ends. CDR3 region: CASSVAGRSGRSNYGYTF. In DNA form, the CDR3 reads TGTGCCAGCAGCGTAGCTGGGCGTAGCGGCCGATCTAACTATGGCTACACCTTC.

The rearrangement links TRBV6-1 to TRBJ2-2; 7 bases map to TRBD1. The CDR3 is made up of 18 amino acids. Per germline, CDR1 MNHNS and CDR2 SASEGT. V gave up 3 bases and J gave up 0 bases; unmatched junction bases: 10. CDR3 residues: CASSDPHRGVSNTGELFF. The CDR3 nucleotides are TGTGCCAGCAGTGATCCTCACAGGGGAGTCTCGAACACCGGGGAGCTGTTTTTT.

The chain links TRBV5-1 to TRBJ2-5, with 9 bases that match TRBD2. This CDR3 is 16 amino acids long. CDR1 and CDR2 (germline): SGHRS, YFSETQ. V gave up 0 bases and J gave up 0 bases; unmatched junction bases: 3. CDR3 residues: CASSLGLAGDQETQYF. CDR3 nucleotide sequence: TGCGCCAGCAGCTTGGGGTTAGCGGGGGACCAAGAGACCCAGTACTTC.

The chain carries TRBV29-1 and TRBJ2-5, with 7 positions matching TRBD2. V lost 0 bases, J lost 6 bases, and 4 bases stayed unmatched. The CDR3 runs 13 residues. The germline V gene encodes CDR1 SQVTM and CDR2 ANQGSEA. The CDR3 reads CSVEEGLMQTQYF. The CDR3 coding sequence is TGCAGCGTTGAAGAGGGACTAATGCAGACCCAGTACTTC.

The chain couples TRBV18 to TRBJ1-3, with 7 bases aligning to TRBD1. The CDR3 is 16 residues long. The trim removed 3 bases at V and 3 bases at J, leaving 8 bases unmatched. The germline CDR1 and CDR2 sequences are KGHSH and LQKENI. CDR3 in DNA: TGTGCCAGCTCACCTACACAGGGGAATGGTGGAAACACCATATATTTT. As protein: CASSPTQGNGGNTIYF.

The CDR3 nucleotides read TGTGCCAGCAGCTACAGGACTAGCGGGGGGTACACAGATACGCAGTATTTT. Translation gives CASSYRTSGGYTDTQYF. The chain combines TRBV7-2 with TRBJ2-3; 14 positions match TRBD2. After removal of 4 bases from V and 2 bases from J, the junction contained 5 bases not matched to a gene. The CDR3 is 17 amino acids. CDR1 SGHTA and CDR2 FQGNSA come from the germline V gene.

This clone has a count of ten or more. The J gene is TRBJ1-1, the V gene TRBV5-4, with a tentative D call TRBD1 (5 bases). The CDR3 spans 13 residues. Trimming stripped 4 bases from V and 6 bases from J, with 13 bases between. Germline loops: CDR1 SGHNT, CDR2 YYREEE (reference sequence). The CDR3 sequence: CASSRPPGPEAFF. Written as DNA, the CDR3 is TGTGCCAGCAGCCGTCCCCCAGGGCCTGAAGCTTTCTTT.

This rearrangement joins TRBV4-1 to TRBJ2-1; 10 nucleotides match TRBD1. The CDR3 contains 15 residues. Germline V gene data show CDR1 as MGHRA and CDR2 as YSYEKL. J was trimmed by 10 bases and V by 2 bases; bases with no gene match: 8. The CDR3 DNA sequence: TGCGCCAGCAGCCAAACGATGACAGGGGGCAGAGAGCAGTTCTTC. This codes for CASSQTMTGGREQFF.

V gene TRBV5-1 combines with J gene TRBJ1-5, with D unclear. V was shortened by 2 bases and J by 5 bases, with 14 bases between the two germline ends. Germline-derived CDR1 and CDR2 are SGHRS and YFSETQ. The CDR3 contains 15 residues. The DNA for the CDR3 is TGCGCCAGCAGCTTACCAGGCCAGCTCGATCAGCCCCAGCATTTT. As protein: CASSLPGQLDQPQHF.

CDR3 in amino acids: CASSLLEGGEAFF. Here the CDR3 DNA reads TGTGCCAGCAGCTTGCTCGAAGGCGGTGAAGCTTTCTTT. The chain has TRBV11-2 and TRBJ1-1, with D unclear. Trimming pared 3 bases from V and 7 bases from J, leaving 12 bases between. This CDR3 is 13 amino acids long. CDR1 is SGHAT, CDR2 FQNNGV, per germline.

The chain uses TRBV15 and TRBJ2-7; TRBD2 aligns across 9 bases. This CDR3 comprises 19 residues. Germline CDR1 is LNHNV and CDR2 is YYDKDF (reference sequence). V lost 0 bases, J lost 0 bases, and 12 bases stayed unmatched. The CDR3 DNA reads as TGTGCCACCAGCAGAGATCCCGCGGGGGCTAGCGGGGTCTCCTACGAGCAGTACGTC. Encoded protein: CATSRDPAGASGVSYEQYV.

This sequence joins TRBV9 and TRBJ2-1; D may be TRBD2 (5 bases). V gave up 0 bases and J gave up 4 bases, with 20 bases separating them. The CDR3 covers 18 residues. Germline V lookup: CDR1 SGDLS, CDR2 YYNGEE. In DNA, the CDR3 is TGTGCCAGCAGCGTAGACGAAGGGAGAGGGCTGGGTTACAATGAGCAGTTCTTC. This encodes CASSVDEGRGLGYNEQFF.

This chain connects TRBV4-1 to TRBJ2-7; 11 positions match TRBD2. The CDR3 is 18 amino acids. With V trimmed by 0 bases and J by 2 bases, 9 bases remained unmatched. CDR1 is MGHRA and CDR2 is YSYEKL in the germline V gene. The CDR3 DNA sequence: TGCGCCAGCAGCCAAGAGGGGACCGGGACTAGCGGAACCTACGAGCAGTACTTC. It encodes CASSQEGTGTSGTYEQYF.

The genes are TRBV28 and TRBJ1-5; tentative D call: TRBD1 (5 bases). The germline gives CDR1 MDHEN, CDR2 SYDVKM. The length of the CDR3 is 17 residues. Trimming took 6 bases from V and 4 from J, leaving 22 bases between them. CDR3 bases: TGTGCCAGCAGGGGGGGGGTTGGACTCCGGTTAAATCAGCCCCAGCATTTT. Protein product: CASRGGVGLRLNQPQHF.

The chain links TRBV27 to TRBJ2-1, with 14 bases aligning to TRBD2. The CDR3 length is 18 residues. Germline trimming cut 0 bases from V and 7 bases from J; bases unmatched to any gene: 8. Per germline, CDR1 MNHEY and CDR2 SMNVEV (reference sequence). CDR3 sequence reads: CASSLSPRLAGGKNEQFF. The CDR3, as DNA: TGTGCCAGCAGTTTATCCCCTAGACTAGCGGGAGGGAAAAATGAGCAGTTCTTC.

J is TRBJ2-5 and V is TRBV19; 7 bases are shared with TRBD2. With V trimmed by 8 bases and J by 5 bases, 2 bases remained unmatched. Per germline, CDR1 LNHDA and CDR2 SQIVND (reference sequence). The CDR3 has 11 residues. CDR3: CASYGGETQYF. In nucleotides, the CDR3 is TGTGCCAGTTACGGGGGGGAGACCCAGTACTTC.

The V and J genes are TRBV29-1 and TRBJ1-2; D is perhaps TRBD1 (6 bases). Germline V CDR1 and CDR2: SQVTM, ANQGSEA. This CDR3 spans 12 amino acids. Trimming stripped 7 bases from V and 8 bases from J, with 17 bases between. CDR3 nucleotide sequence: TGCAGCGGGACAGACGGCCAAGGGGGCTACACCTTC. Translating gives CSGTDGQGGYTF. The variable domain in full, with the rest retrieved from reference TRBV29-1 and TRBJ1-2, is SAVISQKPSRDICQRGTSLTIQCQVDSQVTMMFWYRQQPGQSLTLIATANQGSEATYESGFVIDKFPISRPNLTFSTLTVSNMSPEDSSIYLCSGTDGQGGYTFGSGTRLTVV.

The chain couples TRBV27 to TRBJ2-1; TRBD2 aligns across 13 bases. V lost 5 bases to trimming and J lost 2 bases; unmatched junction nucleotides: 9. The CDR3 spans 18 residues. Germline-derived CDR1 and CDR2 are MNHEY and SMNVEV (reference sequence). The CDR3 protein is CASSLLAGGPSTYNEQFF. CDR3 coding DNA: TGTGCCAGCAGTCTACTAGCGGGGGGGCCGTCTACCTACAATGAGCAGTTCTTC.

The chain employs TRBV19 and TRBJ1-3; D possibly corresponds to TRBD1 (5 bases). The CDR3 consists of 15 residues. V was clipped by 9 bases and J by 7 bases, with 22 bases between them. Germline values: CDR1 LNHDA, CDR2 SQIVND (reference sequence). The DNA of the CDR3 is TGTGCCAGCAAGCGGGAGGAAACTGGGGGGAACACCATATATTTT. This sequence encodes CASKREETGGNTIYF.

The chain has TRBV11-2 and TRBJ2-5, with a possible D match to TRBD1 (5 bases). CDR3 length equals 13 residues. The V end lost 0 bases, the J end lost 3 bases, and 5 bases lay between the germline ends. CDR1 is SGHAT and CDR2 is FQNNGV in the germline V gene. Here the CDR3 reads CASSLEGEETQYF. CDR3 coding DNA: TGTGCCAGCAGCTTAGAAGGGGAAGAGACCCAGTACTTC.

The chain couples TRBV19 to TRBJ1-1; the D is unclear. Deletions cut 3 bases from V and 3 bases from J, with 8 bases between. Germline lookup yields CDR1 LNHDA and CDR2 SQIVND (reference sequence). The CDR3 extends over 13 amino acids. DNA of the CDR3: TGTGCCAGTAGTATGGGAGGGCACACTGAAGCTTTCTTT. This codes for CASSMGGHTEAFF.

V is TRBV2 and J is TRBJ1-2; D possibly corresponds to TRBD1 (6 bases). Germline CDR1 SNHLY, CDR2 FYNNEI. Trimming stripped 7 bases from V and 5 bases from J, with 17 bases between. The CDR3 spans 14 residues. The CDR3 bases are TGTGCCAGCATTGTCACAGGGAAGAAGTATGGCTACACCTTC. Translating it yields CASIVTGKKYGYTF.